What follows is one T cell receptor (beta chain) and its context. Antigen: not known. V was cut by 1 base and J by 4 bases, with 15 bases left in between. The CDR3 is 16 residues long. From germline, CDR1 is LNHNV and CDR2 YYDKDF (reference sequence). This record belongs to a study of T cells in localized non-small cell lung cancer. Study-level results: Clonality peaked in uninvolved adjacent lung rather than tumor. Elevated blood T cell density was associated with longer overall survival. Sequencing, confined to only one tumor region, leaves heterogeneity possible. Across samples, adjacent lung featured a median around 57 of the top 100 tumor clones.

Libraries were prepared by immunoSEQ multiplex PCR; TCRdb keeps only in-frame clonotypes and omits some of them. Of about 54,000 clones listed, roughly four fifths are singletons. This TCR was recovered from an older female donor with stage II squamous cell lung carcinoma. This chain connects TRBV15 to TRBJ2-3, with D hard to call. Sample: peripheral blood, taken before any cancer treatment. The CDR3 nucleotides read TGTGCCACCAGCAGAGGACGGTCTCTTACTCCAGATACGCAGTATTTT. Its protein is CATSRGRSLTPDTQYF. Filled out from reference TRBV15 and TRBJ2-3, the complete variable domain reads DAMVIQNPRYQVTQFGKPVTLSCSQTLNHNVMYWYQQKSSQAPKLLFHYYDKDFNNEADTPDNFQSRRPNTSFCFLDIRSPGLGDTAMYLCATSRGRSLTPDTQYFGPGTRLTVL.